The 14 T cell receptor beta chains presented below share a single source sample, sequenced in a study of control samples from healthy donors and cancer patients. Generated by immunoSEQ multiplex PCR, the TCRdb table keeps only in-frame clones and is missing some. The sample has roughly 170,000 clones; about 91% are singletons. Sequenced input: blood. Receptors were obtained from a middle-aged woman in good health.

The chain joins TRBV28 to TRBJ1-2; 8 bases map to TRBD1. The germline gives CDR1 MDHEN, CDR2 SYDVKM. This CDR3 comprises 14 residues. V shed 6 bases, J shed 5 bases, and the junction held 8 bases outside the gene matches. For the CDR3, the DNA is TGTGCCAGCAGAGAAGCAGGGGGCCGATATGGCTACACCTTC. It yields the protein CASREAGGRYGYTF.

The chain employs TRBV11-2 and TRBJ1-3; 10 bases fit TRBD1. V was pared by 4 bases and J by 4 bases, with 7 bases of the junction left unmatched. This CDR3 is 16 amino acids long. Germline V gene data show CDR1 as SGHAT and CDR2 as FQNNGV. CDR3 sequence: CASSYDRGPVGNTIYF. CDR3 in DNA: TGTGCCAGCAGCTACGACAGGGGGCCAGTAGGAAACACCATATATTTT. Full variable domain (rest looked up from reference TRBV11-2 and TRBJ1-3): EAGVAQSPRYKIIEKRQSVAFWCNPISGHATLYWYQQILGQGPKLLIQFQNNGVVDDSQLPKDRFSAERLKGVDSTLKIQPAKLEDSAVYLCASSYDRGPVGNTIYFGEGSWLTVV.

V usage is TRBV10-3 and J usage is TRBJ2-1, with TRBD1 as a possible D gene (8 bases). The CDR3 extends over 15 amino acids. Trimming shortened V by 6 bases and J by 7 bases, and 19 bases separated the two germline ends. Germline CDR1 is ENHRY and CDR2 is SYGVKD. In DNA form, the CDR3 reads TGTGCCATCAGACGTACCGGACAGGGAGGGAATGAGCAGTTCTTC. Translation: CAIRRTGQGGNEQFF.

The sample holds a few counts of this clone. This chain joins TRBV2 and TRBJ2-3, with 7 positions matching TRBD1. J lost 2 bases, V lost 6 bases, and 8 bases had no gene match. This CDR3 has 15 residues. Germline CDR1 reads SNHLY; CDR2 reads FYNNEI. CDR3 bases: TGTGCCAGCAGGGCCCGGACAGGCTTCACAGATACGCAGTATTTT. It encodes CASRARTGFTDTQYF.

The chain recombines TRBV18 with TRBJ1-3; no reliable D call. CDR1 is KGHSH, CDR2 LQKENI, per germline. V was clipped by 2 bases and J by 4 bases, with 9 bases between them. The CDR3 spans 14 residues. In DNA, the CDR3 is TGTGCCAGCTCACCAGACGGGAACGGAAACACCATATATTTT. It translates to CASSPDGNGNTIYF. Supplemented by reference TRBV18 and TRBJ1-3, the full variable domain reads NAGVMQNPRHLVRRRGQEARLRCSPMKGHSHVYWYRQLPEEGLKFMVYLQKENIIDESGMPKERFSAEFPKEGPSILRIQQVVRGDSAAYFCASSPDGNGNTIYFGEGSWLTVV.

The V call is TRBV7-3, the J call TRBJ2-5, with 7 bases aligning to TRBD2. The CDR3 covers 16 residues. CDR1 and CDR2 from the germline V gene are SGHTA and FQGTGA. With V trimmed by 4 bases and J by 2 bases, 10 bases remained unmatched. This CDR3 reads CASSSDSRAGQETQYF. The CDR3 DNA is TGTGCCAGCAGCTCTGACTCACGAGCGGGGCAAGAGACCCAGTACTTC.

The CDR3, as DNA: TGTGCCAGCAGTTACGGGTCTAGCACAGATACGCAGTATTTT. Translation: CASSYGSSTDTQYF. The chain joins TRBV6-6 to TRBJ2-3; the D is unclear. V was clipped by 2 bases and J by 0 bases, with 6 bases between them. Germline values: CDR1 MNHNY, CDR2 SVGAGI (reference sequence). The CDR3 is made up of 14 amino acids.

V usage is TRBV6-2 or TRBV6-3 and J usage is TRBJ2-5; D not resolved. Germline V gene sequence: CDR1 MNHEY, CDR2 SVGEGT. The CDR3 is made up of 14 amino acids. Trimming took 2 bases from V and 1 from J, leaving 8 bases between them. The CDR3 bases are TGTGCCAGCAGTTACGTACAGATCCAAGAGACCCAGTACTTC. Its protein is CASSYVQIQETQYF.

This rearrangement joins TRBV5-4 to TRBJ2-3; 7 bases match TRBD1. The junction had 8 bases not matched to a gene; V was cut back by 4 bases and J by 6 bases. The CDR3 consists of 14 residues. CDR1 and CDR2 (germline): SGHNT, YYREEE (reference sequence). The CDR3 DNA reads as TGTGCCAGCAGCCCGCCCAGGGGGATGGATACGCAGTATTTT. Translation gives CASSPPRGMDTQYF.

This clone was found a few times. V usage is TRBV9 and J usage is TRBJ2-2; 7 positions agree with TRBD1. Germline V CDR1 and CDR2: SGDLS, YYNGEE. This CDR3 spans 15 amino acids. The V and J ends lost 3 bases and 4 bases, in that order; junction bases with no gene match: 6. The CDR3 loop reads CASSATGVATGELFF. The CDR3 DNA sequence: TGTGCCAGCAGCGCCACAGGGGTTGCCACCGGGGAGCTGTTTTTT. The entire variable domain, with the rest obtained from reference TRBV9 and TRBJ2-2, is as follows: DSGVTQTPKHLITATGQRVTLRCSPRSGDLSVYWYQQSLDQGLQFLIQYYNGEERAKGNILERFSAQQFPDLHSELNLSSLELGDSALYFCASSATGVATGELFFGEGSRLTVL.

The chain has TRBV6-5 and TRBJ2-2; no firm D call. Trimming stripped 6 bases from V and 5 bases from J, with 13 bases between. CDR1 and CDR2 from the germline V gene are MNHEY and SVGAGI. CDR3 length equals 14 residues. This CDR3 is CASRLISGTGELFF. The CDR3 nucleotides read TGTGCCAGCAGACTTATTTCAGGAACCGGGGAGCTGTTTTTT.

The chain joins TRBV4-1 to TRBJ2-7, with D unresolved. The CDR3 extends over 14 amino acids. Deletions cut 0 bases from V and 0 bases from J, with 6 bases between. CDR1 and CDR2 (germline): MGHRA, YSYEKL. The CDR3 loop is CASSQEPGSYEQYF. The CDR3, as DNA: TGCGCCAGCAGCCAAGAGCCGGGCTCCTACGAGCAGTACTTC.

This sequence joins TRBV5-4 and TRBJ2-5; 9 positions match TRBD2. With V trimmed by 0 bases and J by 5 bases, 8 bases remained unmatched. This CDR3 has 16 residues. Per the germline V gene, CDR1 is SGHNT and CDR2 is YYREEE (reference sequence). In DNA form, the CDR3 reads TGTGCCAGCAGCTTGGCCAGCGGGGGGCGACCGGAGACCCAGTACTTC. Encoded protein: CASSLASGGRPETQYF.

This clone was recorded once. The chain is built from TRBV6-4 and TRBJ1-2, with a possible D match to TRBD1 (5 bases). The V gene's germline CDR1 is MRHNA and CDR2 SNTAGT. This CDR3 spans 22 amino acids. V was clipped by 2 bases and J by 3 bases, with 34 bases between them. The CDR3 sequence: CASSDPGPGRAPVNILDYGYTF. The DNA for the CDR3 is TGTGCCAGCAGTGACCCGGGGCCGGGACGGGCCCCAGTGAATATTTTGGACTATGGCTACACCTTC.